This TCR beta chain appears in the sequencing data of a study of T cell clonality in common variable immunodeficiency. The trim removed 3 bases at V and 7 bases at J, leaving 19 bases unmatched. This CDR3 has 18 amino acids. From germline, CDR1 is DFQATT and CDR2 SNEGSKA (reference sequence). Study observations and caveats: Compared with controls, CVID subjects had fewer shared TCRbeta clones.

Clones were sequenced by immunoSEQ multiplex PCR, and TCRdb holds only the in-frame ones, with some missing. This sample includes tens of thousands of clones with no singletons; its ten biggest clones take up around 0.8%. This clone occurred many times. No antigen is known for it. The read ends 3 residues early relative to the CDR3; the germline J gene fills the gap. This TCR came from a person aged 18-69 years in good health. The sequenced sample was peripheral blood mononuclear cells. This chain connects TRBV20-1 to TRBJ1-3; 9 nucleotides line up with TRBD1. This CDR3 reads CSASPLTGTGPRQNTIYF. CDR3 DNA, as far as it was read: TGCAGTGCTAGTCCCCTTACCGGGACAGGGCCGCGGCAGAACACC.